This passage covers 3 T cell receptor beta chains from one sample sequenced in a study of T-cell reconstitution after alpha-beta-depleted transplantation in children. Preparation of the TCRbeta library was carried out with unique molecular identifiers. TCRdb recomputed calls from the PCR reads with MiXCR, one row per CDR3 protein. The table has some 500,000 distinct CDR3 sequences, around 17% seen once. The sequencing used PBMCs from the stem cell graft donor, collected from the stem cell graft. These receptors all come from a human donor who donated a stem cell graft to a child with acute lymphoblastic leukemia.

DNA of the CDR3: TGTGCCAGCAGCCCGGTGCGGCTAGCGGGATACACCGGGGAGCTGTTTTTT. Protein: CASSPVRLAGYTGELFF. The chain recombines TRBV5-8 with TRBJ2-2; 9 nucleotides match TRBD2. Germline trimming cut 4 bases from V and 3 bases from J; bases unmatched to any gene: 10. This CDR3 has 17 residues. CDR1 and CDR2 (germline): SGHTS, YDEGEE.

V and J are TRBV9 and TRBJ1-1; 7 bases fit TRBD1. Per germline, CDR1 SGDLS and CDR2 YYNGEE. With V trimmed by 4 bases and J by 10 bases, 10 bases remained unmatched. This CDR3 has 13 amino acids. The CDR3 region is CASSPRQGMGAFF. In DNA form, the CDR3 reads TGTGCCAGCAGCCCCCGACAGGGAATGGGAGCTTTCTTT.

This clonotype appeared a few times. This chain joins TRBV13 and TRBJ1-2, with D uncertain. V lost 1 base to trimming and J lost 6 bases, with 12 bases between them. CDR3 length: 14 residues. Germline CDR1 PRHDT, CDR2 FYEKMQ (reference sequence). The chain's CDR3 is CASSLDETGDGYTF. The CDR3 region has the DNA TGTGCCAGCAGCTTAGATGAGACCGGCGATGGCTACACCTTC.